The 21 T cell receptor beta chains in this list originate from one sample, sequenced in a study of identical twins (dated by TCRdb to 2015 to 2016). Library preparation used 5' RACE. The sequencer was an Illumina HiSeq 2000. Through fastp at Q25 and MiXCR, TCRdb rebuilt clones from the public reads, retaining in-frame beta chains. CDR3 protein sequences are deduplicated, and each keeps its most common genes and DNA. Within this sample are around 370,000 distinct CDR3 sequences, with approximately 10% of them counted one time only. The ten largest clones take up roughly 8.9% of the sample. Sequences were obtained from naive T cells sorted from blood. The sample's cell subset or site label is to be understood as: cells isolated with a human naive T-cell isolation kit. All receptors come from a woman between 45 and 65 years old in good health.

Ten or more counts support this clonotype. This chain connects TRBV6-5 to TRBJ2-7; no clear D. In germline, CDR1 is MNHEY, CDR2 SVGAGI. This CDR3 is built from 15 residues. Trimming cost V 8 bases and J 5 bases, with 22 bases left between them. CDR3 protein: CASCSGDVPANEQYF. CDR3 DNA: TGTGCCAGCTGTTCGGGTGACGTACCTGCCAACGAGCAGTACTTC.

This chain joins TRBV3-1 and TRBJ2-7; the D call may be TRBD1 or TRBD2 (5 bases each). CDR1 LGHDT and CDR2 YNNKEL come from the germline V gene (reference sequence). V dropped 10 bases and J dropped 0 bases, with 16 bases sitting between them. The CDR3 is 14 amino acids. The CDR3 loop reads CATSWGPGSYEQYF. In DNA form, the CDR3 reads TGTGCCACCTCGTGGGGACCAGGCTCCTACGAGCAGTACTTC.

In its sample, this clonotype was seen many times. The V gene is TRBV12-3 or TRBV12-4, the J gene TRBJ1-2, with no clear D. With 2 bases removed from V and 6 bases from J, the gap between germline ends came to 10 bases. This CDR3 region has 13 residues. CDR3 bases: TGTGCCAGCAGTTTAAGGGCCTTGGATGGCTACACCTTC. It translates to CASSLRALDGYTF.

The V and J genes are TRBV7-3 and TRBJ2-2; 7 bases agree with TRBD2. The ends lost 9 bases at V and 3 bases at J; junction bases unmatched: 7. This CDR3 has 14 residues. Germline V gives CDR1 SGHTA, CDR2 FQGTGA. CDR3 DNA sequence: TGTGCCAGATCCTTAGCGGGCGACACCGGGGAGCTGTTTTTT. Protein product: CARSLAGDTGELFF.

This clonotype has more than one count but fewer than ten. The V and J genes are TRBV24-1 and TRBJ2-1; perhaps D is TRBD1 or TRBD2 (5 bases each). Germline V gene data show CDR1 as KGHDR and CDR2 as SFDVKD. V lost 0 bases and J 14 bases, leaving 13 bases between the germline ends. The CDR3 loop spans 13 amino acids. The CDR3 loop is CATSDLQRGEKFF. CDR3 sequence (DNA): TGTGCCACCAGTGATTTGCAGAGGGGAGAAAAGTTCTTC.

This clonotype occurred many times. The rearrangement links TRBV20-1 to TRBJ1-6; tentatively, D is TRBD1 (5 bases). Between the trimmed V and J ends, which lost 3 bases and 6 bases, there was a span of 15 bases. This CDR3 has 15 residues. CDR1 and CDR2 (germline): DFQATT, SNEGSKA (reference sequence). In DNA, the CDR3 is TGCAGTGCTAGTAGGGACGCGGGTTCTAATTCACCCCTCCACTTT. Encoded protein: CSASRDAGSNSPLHF.

This chain connects TRBV6-5 to TRBJ2-7; no firm D call. The V end was cut by 7 bases, the J end by 3 bases, with 10 bases between. This CDR3 region has 12 residues. Germline CDR1 MNHEY, CDR2 SVGAGI. The CDR3 loop is CASNSGSYEQYF. The CDR3, as DNA: TGTGCCAGCAATTCGGGTAGCTACGAGCAGTACTTC.

The gene calls are TRBV19 and TRBJ2-6; 7 bases agree with TRBD1. Losses at the gene ends were 6 bases for V and 2 bases for J; bases not matched to a gene: 13. There are 18 residues in the CDR3. Per the germline V gene, CDR1 is LNHDA and CDR2 is SQIVND (reference sequence). The CDR3 sequence: CASRPPGQQHPGANVLTF. In DNA, the CDR3 is TGTGCCAGTAGACCTCCGGGACAGCAACATCCTGGGGCCAACGTCCTGACTTTC. The variable domain in full, completed from reference TRBV19 and TRBJ2-6, reads DGGITQSPKYLFRKEGQNVTLSCEQNLNHDAMYWYRQDPGQGLRLIYYSQIVNDFQKGDIAEGYSVSREKKESFPLTVTSAQKNPTAFYLCASRPPGQQHPGANVLTFGAGSRLTVL.

This clonotype was recorded many times. This chain's CDR3 is CATSVAGRGNEQFF. The CDR3 DNA reads TGTGCCACCAGTGTAGCAGGGAGAGGGAATGAGCAGTTCTTC. This chain uses TRBV24-1 with TRBJ2-1; the D call may be TRBD1 or TRBD2 (5 bases each). The CDR3 length is 14 residues. Trimming removed 5 bases from V and 7 bases from J, with 14 bases in between. CDR1 is KGHDR and CDR2 is SFDVKD in the germline V gene.

This clonotype was found a few times. Here the CDR3 DNA reads TGTGCCTGGAGTGCCGAGCGTGAGCAGTTCTTC. Amino acids: CAWSAEREQFF. This sequence joins TRBV30 and TRBJ2-1; unclear D gene. The ends were cut back, 1 base at V and 9 bases at J, with 7 bases in the middle. This CDR3 spans 11 amino acids. Germline V gene lookup returns CDR1 GTSNPN and CDR2 SVGIG (reference sequence).

The CDR3 reads CASSQSGQQETQYF. The CDR3 coding sequence is TGTGCCAGCAGCCAATCGGGACAGCAAGAGACCCAGTACTTC. This chain joins TRBV7-2 and TRBJ2-5, with 7 bases matching TRBD1. Germline values: CDR1 SGHTA, CDR2 FQGNSA. V lost 5 bases to trimming and J lost 2 bases; unmatched junction nucleotides: 5. The CDR3 consists of 14 residues.

This clonotype has a handful of counts. V and J are TRBV4-1 and TRBJ2-1; TRBD2 agrees at 7 bases. The CDR3 is made up of 14 amino acids. The germline V gene encodes CDR1 MGHRA and CDR2 YSYEKL. The junction had 5 bases not matched to a gene; V was cut back by 3 bases and J by 6 bases. DNA of the CDR3: TGCGCCAGCAGCCACGCGGGAGTCGGCAATGAGCAGTTCTTC. It is translated as CASSHAGVGNEQFF.

The rearrangement links TRBV12-3 or TRBV12-4 to TRBJ2-7; 7 nucleotides line up with TRBD2. The V gene end was trimmed by 0 bases and the J gene end by 6 bases; junction bases not matched to a gene: 5. CDR3 length: 14 amino acids. CDR3 DNA: TGTGCCAGCAGTTTAGCGGGAGGGCCTGGCGAGCAGTACTTC. It specifies CASSLAGGPGEQYF.

This clonotype was found a few times. The junction and the germline gene differ at one end; a read error may be behind it. This chain joins TRBV7-7 and TRBJ1-1; D is ambiguous. This CDR3 is 13 amino acids long. Germline assignment: CDR1 SSHAT and CDR2 FNYEAQ (reference sequence). CDR3: CASSSAMNTEAFF. In nucleotides, the CDR3 is TGTGCTAGCAGCTCTGCGATGAACACTGAAGCTTTCTTT.

The chain carries TRBV6-1 and TRBJ1-5; D call uncertain. V was cut by 5 bases and J by 7 bases, with 6 bases left in between. Germline CDR1 and CDR2: MNHNS and SASEGT. CDR3 size: 11 residues. CDR3 in amino acids: CASSKWQPQHF. The CDR3 nucleotides are TGTGCCAGCAGTAAGTGGCAGCCCCAGCATTTT.

There are a few counts of this clonotype. J is TRBJ2-1 and V is TRBV5-1; D gene unclear. CDR1 SGHRS and CDR2 YFSETQ come from the germline V gene. The CDR3 length is 15 residues. V dropped 0 bases and J dropped 1 base, with 8 bases sitting between them. The CDR3 reads CASSLARISYNEQFF. The CDR3 nucleotides are TGCGCCAGCAGCTTGGCACGTATATCCTACAATGAGCAGTTCTTC.

This clonotype showed up just a few times. The chain joins TRBV27 to TRBJ2-1; 8 bases fit TRBD2. The V and J ends lost 6 bases and 5 bases, in that order; junction bases with no gene match: 3. Looked up from germline, CDR1 is MNHEY and CDR2 is SMNVEV (reference sequence). This CDR3 spans 13 amino acids. The chain's CDR3 is CASRLSGNNEQFF. The CDR3 bases are TGTGCCAGCAGACTTAGCGGGAACAATGAGCAGTTCTTC.

This clonotype was found many times. V is TRBV3-1 and J is TRBJ2-3; 7 bases match TRBD2. Germline-derived CDR1 and CDR2 are LGHDT and YNNKEL (reference sequence). Trimming at V came to 5 bases and at J to 2 bases, leaving 4 bases not matched to a gene. The CDR3 spans 14 residues. The CDR3 DNA follows: TGTGCCAGCAGCGAGGGACTATTCACAGATACGCAGTATTTT. Its protein product is CASSEGLFTDTQYF.

The chain carries TRBV6-5 and TRBJ1-3; maybe TRBD1 (5 bases). The CDR3 loop spans 15 amino acids. The germline CDR1 and CDR2 sequences are MNHEY and SVGAGI. V lost 6 bases and J 8 bases, leaving 20 bases between the germline ends. The CDR3 DNA reads TGTGCCAGCAGCTACGGGGATGGGGGTGGTTACACCATATATTTT. This sequence encodes CASSYGDGGGYTIYF.

The chain couples TRBV7-2 to TRBJ2-5; D possibly corresponds to TRBD1 (5 bases). The V and J ends lost 3 bases and 5 bases respectively, with 16 bases between them. The V gene's germline CDR1 is SGHTA and CDR2 FQGNSA. The CDR3 is 15 amino acids. CDR3 nucleotides: TGTGCCAGCAGCTTTGAGAAGGGGCTCTGGGAGACCCAGTACTTC. Translating it yields CASSFEKGLWETQYF.

The CDR3 sequence is CASSERRESETQYF. The CDR3 coding sequence is TGTGCCAGCAGTGAAAGGCGGGAGTCGGAGACCCAGTACTTC. The chain recombines TRBV2 with TRBJ2-5; 7 bases agree with TRBD2. There are 14 residues in the CDR3. Germline V gives CDR1 SNHLY, CDR2 FYNNEI. J was trimmed by 5 bases and V by 2 bases; bases with no gene match: 5.